The T cell receptor beta chain described here comes from a study of blood T cell repertoires in COVID-19. For the study at large: COVID-19 samples, acute and convalescent, were from the United States, Italy and Spain. T cells, B-cell-depleted T cells, or PBMCs provided the cDNA or gDNA that served as material.

V lost 5 bases to trimming and J lost 5 bases, with 13 bases between them. The CDR3 has 14 amino acids. Germline V CDR1 and CDR2: MDHEN, SYDVKM. As handled by the study authors: Researchers report that nucleated cell counts were estimated from reference gene primer amplification. Data came from immunoSEQ multiplex PCR; TCRdb stores just in-frame clones and leaves some out. V, J and clone size derive from that table, while D and trimming were established from the DNA sequence. The profile covers about 320,000 clones, with about 84% appearing a single time and about 1.7% taken by the ten largest. This sequence originates from a woman between 50 and 59 years old with acute or convalescent COVID-19. This chain links TRBV28 with TRBJ1-5, with a tentative D call TRBD1 (6 bases). Sequenced: peripheral blood. The CDR3: CASSRQENDQPQHF. Written as DNA, the CDR3 is TGTGCCAGCAGTCGACAGGAGAATGATCAGCCCCAGCATTTT.